This T cell receptor beta chain was captured in a study of glioma-infiltrating T cells after dendritic cell vaccination. TCRdb's table, derived via immunoSEQ multiplex PCR, lists solely in-frame clones and lacks some. The sample holds approximately 100,000 clones, roughly 81% seen once. The V end was cut by 2 bases, the J end by 3 bases, with 10 bases between. The CDR3 is 14 residues long. Germline assignment: CDR1 SNHLY and CDR2 FYNNEI. The sequencing used blood, collected before dendritic cell vaccination. The chain recombines TRBV2 with TRBJ2-5, with D possibly being TRBD1 (6 bases). This clonotype was obtained from a human donor with glioblastoma. In DNA, the CDR3 is TGTGCCAGCAGTGAACGGACAGCGAAAGAGACCCAGTACTTC. Encoded protein: CASSERTAKETQYF. Variable domain in full (rest from reference TRBV2 and TRBJ2-5): EPEVTQTPSHQVTQMGQEVILRCVPISNHLYFYWYRQILGQKVEFLVSFYNNEISEKSEIFDDQFSVERPDGSNFTLKIRSTKLEDSAMYFCASSERTAKETQYFGPGTRLLVL.